The clone carrying this T cell receptor (beta chain) has more than one count but fewer than ten. Trimming left V 6 bases short and J 7 bases short, with 15 bases between. Germline V CDR1 and CDR2: MNHNY, SVGAGI (reference sequence). CDR3 length equals 13 residues. TCRdb reanalysed the RT-PCR reads using MiXCR and keeps one entry per CDR3 protein. The sample has more than 550,000 distinct CDR3 sequences, approximately 15% seen once. Sequencing was done on a sample of memory CD4+ T cells from blood. This sequence was found in a female donor in good health, serving as a healthy control. The rearrangement links TRBV6-6 to TRBJ1-1; no definite D call. The CDR3 DNA follows: TGTGCCAGCAGCCCGTCCCAACTCCATGAAGCTTTCTTT. Translation: CASSPSQLHEAFF.